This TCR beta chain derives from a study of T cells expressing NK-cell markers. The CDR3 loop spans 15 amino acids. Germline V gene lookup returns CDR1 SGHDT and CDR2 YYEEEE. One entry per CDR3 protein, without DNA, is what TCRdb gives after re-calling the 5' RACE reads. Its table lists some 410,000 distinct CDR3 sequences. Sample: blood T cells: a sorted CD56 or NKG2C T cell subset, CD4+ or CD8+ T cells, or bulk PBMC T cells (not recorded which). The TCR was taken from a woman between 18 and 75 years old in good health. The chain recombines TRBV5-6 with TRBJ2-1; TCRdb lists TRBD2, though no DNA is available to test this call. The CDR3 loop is CASSFGASGMNEQFF.